This T cell receptor (beta chain) was documented in a study of blood T cell repertoires in COVID-19. Study context: Specimens from acute and convalescent COVID-19 originated in the United States, Italy and Spain. Nucleic acid was either cDNA or gDNA, and it came from T cells, B-cell-depleted T cells, or PBMCs.

In the authors' workflow: Cell counts per sample came from amplifying reference gene primers. Using immunoSEQ multiplex PCR, the repertoire was profiled, and TCRdb retains in-frame clones only, with some absent. V and J calls and clone size are as listed in that table; D and trimming were resolved from the DNA. The sample consists of just over 60,000 clones, 65% to 80% of them appearing once. Germline V gene sequence: CDR1 ENHRY, CDR2 SYGVKD. The CDR3 is made up of 12 amino acids. The V end was cut by 5 bases, the J end by 8 bases, with 10 bases between. The chain uses TRBV10-3 and TRBJ2-1; a weak D match, TRBD2 (6 bases). Material for sequencing was peripheral blood. This clonotype was sampled from a man between 60 and 75 years old with acute or convalescent COVID-19. In nucleotides, the CDR3 is TGTGCCATCAGTTGGACGGGGGATGAGCAGTTCTTC. This sequence encodes CAISWTGDEQFF.